The 28 T cell receptor beta chains presented below share a single source sample, sequenced in a study of T cell changes during pregnancy in multiple sclerosis (dated by TCRdb to the late 2010s). Libraries were prepared through the immunoSEQ multiplex PCR assay. The table comes from immuneACCESS by way of TCRdb, which keeps in-frame sequences with V and J called. Part of the clones is missing from these tables; in studies checked, under half for an unresolved V gene and the rest for unknown reasons. Within this sample are tens of thousands of clones, with about nine tenths of them counted one time only. Roughly 4% of the sample is held by the ten biggest clonotypes. The sample in question was CD8+ T cells from peripheral blood mononuclear cells, obtained in the second trimester of pregnancy. These receptors all stem from a female donor with multiple sclerosis, enrolled in a pregnancy study.

The chain carries TRBV10-3 and TRBJ1-3; TRBD1 might be the D (6 bases). V lost 7 bases and J lost 6, with 16 bases in between. There are 14 residues in the CDR3. Germline lookup yields CDR1 ENHRY and CDR2 SYGVKD. Here the CDR3 DNA reads TGTGCCATCACCCTACAGGGTAGGGAAAACACCATATATTTT. It specifies CAITLQGRENTIYF.

The gene calls are TRBV7-9 and TRBJ1-3; the D is unclear. V lost 3 bases and J lost 0, with 9 bases in between. The germline V gene encodes CDR1 SEHNR and CDR2 FQNEAQ (reference sequence). This CDR3 is built from 15 residues. CDR3 region: CASSFSDVSGNTIYF. The DNA for the CDR3 is TGTGCCAGCAGCTTCAGCGACGTCTCTGGAAACACCATATATTTT.

Note on this clone: In the same sample, other DNA sequences code for this CDR3. The rearrangement links TRBV13 to TRBJ2-5; D possibly corresponds to TRBD1 (5 bases). The CDR3 has 14 residues. Germline values: CDR1 PRHDT, CDR2 FYEKMQ (reference sequence). Trimming took 0 bases from V and 2 from J, leaving 7 bases between them. CDR3 nucleotides: TGTGCCAGCAGCTTAGGCAGGGCTCAAGAGACCCAGTACTTC. It yields the protein CASSLGRAQETQYF.

V and J are TRBV5-1 and TRBJ2-1, with 10 bases lining up with TRBD2. The CDR3 has 16 amino acids. Unmatched junction bases numbered 10, after V lost 0 bases and J lost 10 bases. Germline values: CDR1 SGHRS, CDR2 YFSETQ. The CDR3 region has the DNA TGCGCCAGCAGCTTGGGTCCCAGCGGGAGGGCCCAGGAGCAGTTCTTC. Its protein is CASSLGPSGRAQEQFF.

This CDR3 reads CASSPNLENSPLHF. The DNA of the CDR3 is TGTGCCAGCAGTCCTAACTTGGAGAATTCACCCCTCCACTTT. V and J are TRBV6-5 and TRBJ1-6; D is unclear. V lost 5 bases and J 7 bases, leaving 12 bases between the germline ends. In germline, CDR1 is MNHEY, CDR2 SVGAGI. The CDR3 contains 14 residues.

This sequence joins TRBV7-2 and TRBJ2-5; 9 bases map to TRBD2. The DNA end favors TRBJ2-7, so the J call may be wrong. Germline V gene sequence: CDR1 SGHTA, CDR2 FQGNSA. CDR3 size: 15 residues. The CDR3 sequence: CASSLAAGGPYEQYF. CDR3 in DNA: TGTGCCAGCAGCTTAGCTGCGGGAGGGCCTTACGAGCAGTACTTC.

The chain employs TRBV19 and TRBJ2-1, with a possible D match to TRBD2 (5 bases). CDR1 and CDR2 (germline): LNHDA, SQIVND (reference sequence). The CDR3 is 14 amino acids. V lost 5 bases, J lost 1 base, and 9 bases lay in between. CDR3 in DNA: TGTGCCAGTAGTGTAGCGCTATCCTACAATGAGCAGTTCTTC. Translation: CASSVALSYNEQFF.

The chain is built from TRBV4-3 and TRBJ2-3; D is ambiguous. This CDR3 has 16 amino acids. Germline CDR1 LGHNA, CDR2 YSLEER. Trimming cost V 0 bases and J 2 bases, with 12 bases left between them. The chain's CDR3 is CASSQDSTGNTDTQYF. The CDR3 nucleotides are TGCGCCAGCAGCCAAGATTCGACTGGCAACACAGATACGCAGTATTTT.

The V gene is TRBV5-5, the J gene TRBJ1-1; D remains ambiguous. V lost 0 bases to trimming and J lost 10 bases, with 13 bases between them. Germline loops: CDR1 SGHKS, CDR2 YYEKEE (reference sequence). This CDR3 is built from 13 residues. The CDR3 protein is CASSLGQREVAFF. The CDR3 nucleotides read TGTGCCAGCAGCTTGGGGCAGCGAGAAGTAGCTTTCTTT.

The chain couples TRBV19 to TRBJ2-1; 9 nucleotides match TRBD2. The CDR3 has 13 residues. The V gene end was trimmed by 3 bases and the J gene end by 9 bases; junction bases not matched to a gene: 3. Germline values: CDR1 LNHDA, CDR2 SQIVND (reference sequence). CDR3 coding DNA: TGTGCCAGTAGTATGCGGGAGGGCCTTGAGCAGTTCTTC. Protein product: CASSMREGLEQFF.

CDR3 in DNA: TGTGCCAGCAGCCCTATCAAGACAGGGCGGGGAGAGCAGTACTTC. Protein: CASSPIKTGRGEQYF. The gene calls are TRBV27 and TRBJ2-7; D may be TRBD1 (7 bases). This CDR3 contains 15 residues. In germline, CDR1 is MNHEY, CDR2 SMNVEV (reference sequence). Trimming pared 6 bases from V and 7 bases from J, leaving 22 bases between.

The chain is built from TRBV28 and TRBJ2-2; TRBD2 agrees at 11 bases. V was clipped by 5 bases and J by 5 bases; unmatched bases: 10. The CDR3 has 17 amino acids. Germline V gene lookup returns CDR1 MDHEN and CDR2 SYDVKM. CDR3 nucleotides: TGTGCCAGCAGTAGTAGCGGGAGGGCCCTTGGGACCGGGGAGCTGTTTTTT. This codes for CASSSSGRALGTGELFF.

This chain joins TRBV6-1 and TRBJ1-2; D is possibly TRBD1 (5 bases). Germline CDR1 is MNHNS and CDR2 is SASEGT. This CDR3 contains 12 residues. V lost 7 bases and J lost 6, with 12 bases in between. The CDR3 region is CASTSGVHGYTF. The CDR3 bases are TGTGCCAGCACATCGGGGGTACATGGCTACACCTTC.

The CDR3 DNA reads TGCGCCAGCAGTGCATTAGCGGGAGTAGCGCGCGGAAATGAGCAGTTCTTC. As protein: CASSALAGVARGNEQFF. The chain links TRBV10-1 to TRBJ2-1; 9 positions match TRBD2. The V gene's germline CDR1 is WNHNN and CDR2 SYGVQD (reference sequence). This CDR3 is 17 amino acids long. The V segment lost 4 bases and the J segment 7 bases; nucleotides outside the gene matches: 14.

This clone has a handful of counts. CDR3 DNA sequence: TGTGCCAGCAGTGGGTCCGGGACTAGCGGGAGTAATGAGCAGTTCTTC. Its translation: CASSGSGTSGSNEQFF. The J gene is TRBJ2-1, the V gene TRBV6-4; 14 bases agree with TRBD2. Losses at the gene ends were 4 bases for V and 7 bases for J; bases not matched to a gene: 6. CDR1 and CDR2 from the germline V gene are MRHNA and SNTAGT. The CDR3 is made up of 16 amino acids.

The genes are TRBV9 and TRBJ1-3, with D hard to call. This CDR3 comprises 17 residues. Trimming removed 4 bases from V and 0 bases from J, with 17 bases in between. CDR1 is SGDLS, CDR2 YYNGEE, per germline. The CDR3 DNA is TGTGCCAGCAGCTTAACCCCTTTTCGGGGCTCTGGAAACACCATATATTTT. This codes for CASSLTPFRGSGNTIYF. Full variable domain (remainder filled in from reference TRBV9 and TRBJ1-3): DSGVTQTPKHLITATGQRVTLRCSPRSGDLSVYWYQQSLDQGLQFLIQYYNGEERAKGNILERFSAQQFPDLHSELNLSSLELGDSALYFCASSLTPFRGSGNTIYFGEGSWLTVV.

The chain is built from TRBV5-1 and TRBJ1-2; D gene uncertain. The CDR3 runs to 13 residues. Germline V gives CDR1 SGHRS, CDR2 YFSETQ. The ends were cut back, 2 bases at V and 1 base at J, with 6 bases in the middle. The CDR3 reads CASSFADNYGYTF. The CDR3 DNA reads TGCGCCAGCAGCTTCGCAGATAACTATGGCTACACCTTC.

This clone was found once. This chain uses TRBV5-1 with TRBJ2-1, with 8 bases lining up with TRBD1. The CDR3 loop spans 16 amino acids. V trimming: 2 bases; J trimming: 5 bases; junction bases outside the gene matches: 9. The germline gives CDR1 SGHRS, CDR2 YFSETQ. The CDR3 sequence: CASSFWRDRSDNEQFF. CDR3 nucleotides: TGCGCCAGCAGCTTTTGGCGGGACAGGAGCGACAATGAGCAGTTCTTC.

The chain carries TRBV28 and TRBJ2-7; the D gene is possibly TRBD2 (6 bases). Per the germline V gene, CDR1 is MDHEN and CDR2 is SYDVKM. The CDR3 spans 13 residues. The CDR3 DNA follows: TGTGCTACGGAGCGGAGGGGCTCCTACGAGCAGTACTTC. Translation gives CATERRGSYEQYF.

The chain recombines TRBV6-4 with TRBJ2-3, with D possibly being TRBD2 (6 bases). The V end lost 0 bases, the J end lost 4 bases, and 11 bases lay between the germline ends. Germline lookup yields CDR1 MRHNA and CDR2 SNTAGT. The CDR3 sequence is 15 residues long. CDR3 in DNA: TGTGCCAGCAGTGACTCCCCGCGGAGGGCAGATACGCAGTATTTT. As protein: CASSDSPRRADTQYF.

This rearrangement joins TRBV6-6 to TRBJ2-1, with TRBD2 as a possible D gene (5 bases). V dropped 6 bases and J dropped 7 bases, with 10 bases sitting between them. The CDR3 runs 12 residues. Germline assignment: CDR1 MNHNY and CDR2 SVGAGI (reference sequence). CDR3 nucleotide sequence: TGTGCCAGCAGCCCCGAGGGTAATGAGCAGTTCTTC. Amino acids: CASSPEGNEQFF.

V gene TRBV6-5 combines with J gene TRBJ1-2, with D unresolved. Germline CDR1 reads MNHEY; CDR2 reads SVGAGI. CDR3 length: 14 residues. The V end lost 2 bases, the J end lost 0 bases, and 7 bases lay between the germline ends. CDR3 loop: CASSYDGANYGYTF. CDR3 sequence (DNA): TGTGCCAGCAGTTACGACGGAGCTAACTATGGCTACACCTTC.

The chain links TRBV7-3 to TRBJ2-1; D gene uncertain. V was trimmed by 2 bases and J by 8 bases, leaving 13 bases between them. Germline V gene sequence: CDR1 SGHTA, CDR2 FQGTGA. This CDR3 has 14 amino acids. CDR3 in DNA: TGTGCCAGCAGCTTAGTTTCGTTCTCGGATGAGCAGTTCTTC. Its protein is CASSLVSFSDEQFF.

The chain carries TRBV27 and TRBJ2-1; 9 bases are a match to TRBD2. The CDR3 is made up of 18 amino acids. J gave up 4 bases and V 5 bases, and 15 bases lay outside the gene matches. CDR1 is MNHEY and CDR2 is SMNVEV in the germline V gene (reference sequence). The CDR3 DNA sequence: TGTGCCAGCAGTCCCGTTCGGGCGGGAGGGCCTGTTTACAATGAGCAGTTCTTC. It is translated as CASSPVRAGGPVYNEQFF.

This clone was found once. This sequence joins TRBV4-1 and TRBJ1-1; 10 nucleotides agree with TRBD1. Trimming took 2 bases from V and 5 from J; bases not matched to a gene: 5. In germline, CDR1 is MGHRA, CDR2 YSYEKL. The CDR3 is made up of 15 amino acids. The CDR3 coding sequence is TGCGCCAGCAGCCAACCGGGACAGGGGAGGACTGAAGCTTTCTTT. This translates into CASSQPGQGRTEAFF.

The chain combines TRBV18 with TRBJ2-2, with 12 positions matching TRBD2. The CDR3 has 16 residues. Trimming cost V 3 bases and J 6 bases; bases outside gene matches: 5. The germline V gene has CDR1 KGHSH and CDR2 LQKENI. The CDR3 DNA reads TGTGCCAGCTCACCCCCGACTAGCGGGAGAGCCGGGGAGCTGTTTTTT. Protein: CASSPPTSGRAGELFF. The variable domain in full, completed from reference TRBV18 and TRBJ2-2, reads NAGVMQNPRHLVRRRGQEARLRCSPMKGHSHVYWYRQLPEEGLKFMVYLQKENIIDESGMPKERFSAEFPKEGPSILRIQQVVRGDSAAYFCASSPPTSGRAGELFFGEGSRLTVL.

This clone was recorded only once. This chain links TRBV5-5 with TRBJ1-5; TRBD1 matches at 9 bases. CDR1 and CDR2 from the germline V gene are SGHKS and YYEKEE (reference sequence). Trimming cost V 7 bases and J 7 bases; bases outside gene matches: 12. The CDR3 runs to 15 residues. The CDR3 region has the DNA TGTGCCAGCGGCCAAGGGACAGGGTTAGAGCAGCCCCAGCATTTT. It translates to CASGQGTGLEQPQHF.

This chain links TRBV15 with TRBJ2-5, with TRBD1 identical over 8 bases. This CDR3 region has 16 residues. V lost 0 bases to trimming and J lost 5 bases; unmatched junction nucleotides: 8. Germline V gives CDR1 LNHNV, CDR2 YYDKDF (reference sequence). Written as DNA, the CDR3 is TGTGCCACCAGCAGAGATTGGAGGTACAGGGGGGAGACCCAGTACTTC. Translating it yields CATSRDWRYRGETQYF.